One and the same sample provided the 29 T cell receptor beta chains below, sequenced in a study of T cells in Graves' hyperthyroidism and ophthalmopathy. Using RNA transcripts as the source, TCR beta CDR3 regions were amplified. The TCR CDR3 was amplified in a first-round RT-PCR using the HTBI primer set. A single record per CDR3 protein comes from TCRdb applying MiXCR to the multiplex PCR reads. The sample yields some 400,000 distinct CDR3 sequences, under 20% seen once. The sample comprised blood. These receptors originate from a woman aged 18 to 35 with Graves' hyperthyroidism.

This clonotype was observed a handful of times. The V and J genes are TRBV7-6 and TRBJ2-5, with 9 bases fitting TRBD2. After removal of 0 bases from V and 0 bases from J, the junction contained 2 bases not matched to a gene. The CDR3 totals 16 residues. Germline CDR1 and CDR2: SGHVS and FNYEAQ. The CDR3 DNA reads TGTGCCAGCAGCTTAGCTACTAGCGGGTACCAAGAGACCCAGTACTTC. This translates into CASSLATSGYQETQYF.

This clonotype was observed many times. The rearrangement links TRBV2 to TRBJ1-1; no clear D. The V gene's germline CDR1 is SNHLY and CDR2 FYNNEI. V was clipped by 1 base and J by 4 bases, with 10 bases between them. The CDR3 is 14 amino acids. CDR3 sequence (DNA): TGTGCCAGCAGTGAAGACAGTCAGGCCACTGAAGCTTTCTTT. Its protein product is CASSEDSQATEAFF.

This clonotype was picked up one time. The chain couples TRBV19 to TRBJ2-2; the D gene is possibly TRBD1 (6 bases). The V end was cut by 6 bases, the J end by 4 bases, with 18 bases between. Germline CDR1 is LNHDA and CDR2 is SQIVND (reference sequence). The CDR3 is 16 residues long. The CDR3 DNA sequence: TGTGCCAGTAGGCGTACAGGGAAATACCTCACCGGGGAGCTGTTTTTT. Translated, it gives CASRRTGKYLTGELFF.

This clonotype has ten or more counts. The chain couples TRBV15 to TRBJ2-5; TRBD1 aligns across 8 bases. This CDR3 contains 14 residues. Trimming removed 5 bases from V and 5 bases from J; junction bases left unmatched: 7. Per the germline V gene, CDR1 is LNHNV and CDR2 is YYDKDF (reference sequence). CDR3 DNA sequence: TGTGCCACCAGCCCGCGACAGGGGCGGGAGACCCAGTACTTC. Its translation is CATSPRQGRETQYF.

There are many counts of this clonotype. V and J are TRBV10-2 and TRBJ1-1; a weak D match, TRBD1 (5 bases). Between the trimmed V and J ends, which lost 5 bases and 1 base, there was a span of 17 bases. This CDR3 contains 16 residues. From germline, CDR1 is WSHSY and CDR2 SAAADI. CDR3 protein: CASSQASWGGNTEAFF. The CDR3 DNA sequence: TGCGCCAGCAGTCAAGCATCCTGGGGGGGGAACACTGAAGCTTTCTTT.

This clonotype occurred a few times. The chain links TRBV20-1 to TRBJ2-7; D might be TRBD1 (5 bases). CDR1 is DFQATT and CDR2 is SNEGSKA in the germline V gene (reference sequence). The CDR3 covers 14 residues. V lost 3 bases and J 5 bases, leaving 17 bases between the germline ends. CDR3 residues: CSASSGIGYHEQYF. CDR3 nucleotide sequence: TGCAGTGCTAGCTCAGGGATCGGGTACCACGAGCAGTACTTC.

The table lists this clonotype with many counts. The chain employs TRBV6-1 and TRBJ1-2, with 11 bases fitting TRBD1. The V gene end was trimmed by 6 bases and the J gene end by 8 bases; junction bases not matched to a gene: 8. The CDR3 sequence is 14 residues long. Germline V lookup: CDR1 MNHNS, CDR2 SASEGT. CDR3 region: CASSRGQGAGGYTF. CDR3 bases: TGTGCCAGCAGCCGAGGACAGGGGGCTGGCGGCTACACCTTC.

The chain links TRBV12-3 or TRBV12-4 to TRBJ2-5; a possible D gene is TRBD1 (6 bases). This CDR3 contains 14 residues. Deletions cut 5 bases from V and 5 bases from J, with 15 bases between. The CDR3 sequence is CASSNVGGLETQYF. DNA for the CDR3: TGTGCCAGCAGTAACGTAGGGGGTTTGGAGACCCAGTACTTC.

This clonotype was seen a few times. V is TRBV5-1 and J is TRBJ2-7, with D uncertain. The CDR3 totals 14 residues. Germline CDR1 and CDR2: SGHRS and YFSETQ. V shed 1 base and J shed 2 bases, with 10 bases lying between them. CDR3 loop: CASSLIPGPYEQYF. DNA for the CDR3: TGCGCCAGCAGCTTGATTCCTGGGCCCTACGAGCAGTACTTC.

The rearrangement links TRBV5-1 to TRBJ1-1; tentative D call: TRBD1 (6 bases). The CDR3 is 15 amino acids. Germline assignment: CDR1 SGHRS and CDR2 YFSETQ. The V and J ends lost 4 bases and 1 base respectively, with 14 bases between them. In DNA, the CDR3 is TGCGCCAGCAGCGGGGGGGCCAGTTCGAACACTGAAGCTTTCTTT. The encoded protein is CASSGGASSNTEAFF.

CDR3 sequence reads: CASNPGAGHYGYTF. In DNA form, the CDR3 reads TGTGCCAGCAACCCCGGGGCGGGACACTATGGCTACACCTTC. The chain recombines TRBV6-1 with TRBJ1-2, with a possible D match to TRBD1 (5 bases). The V end lost 7 bases, the J end lost 3 bases, and 15 bases lay between the germline ends. Germline V CDR1 and CDR2: MNHNS, SASEGT. The CDR3 runs 14 residues.

V usage is TRBV5-1 and J usage is TRBJ2-6; TRBD1 agrees at 7 bases. V lost 1 base, J lost 8 bases, and 6 bases stayed unmatched. The germline gives CDR1 SGHRS, CDR2 YFSETQ. CDR3 length: 15 residues. The CDR3 reads CASSLPRQGTNVLTF. In DNA, the CDR3 is TGCGCCAGCAGCTTGCCCCGACAGGGTACCAACGTCCTGACTTTC.

This clonotype was picked up a small number of times. The chain has TRBV28 and TRBJ1-3, with D tentatively TRBD1 (6 bases). The CDR3 is made up of 12 amino acids. Germline CDR1 is MDHEN and CDR2 is SYDVKM. Trimming took 7 bases from V and 13 from J, leaving 17 bases between them. The CDR3 nucleotides read TGTGCCAGCACCTTCGAAGGGGGAGGGATATATTTT. Translating it yields CASTFEGGGIYF.

This clonotype was seen many times. The chain is built from TRBV12-3 or TRBV12-4 and TRBJ2-5, with 8 bases identical to TRBD2. Trimming removed 4 bases from V and 7 bases from J; junction bases left unmatched: 14. The CDR3 is 16 residues long. The CDR3 DNA reads as TGTGCCAGCAGTTATTCGCGGGGGGCGATGTCGGGGACCCAGTACTTC. Protein: CASSYSRGAMSGTQYF.

V usage is TRBV4-1 and J usage is TRBJ1-1, with no clear D. The V gene lost 3 bases and the J gene lost 2 bases, with 10 bases spanning the gap. This CDR3 is built from 14 residues. The V gene's germline CDR1 is MGHRA and CDR2 YSYEKL. CDR3 loop: CASSHLVANTEAFF. In DNA, the CDR3 is TGCGCCAGCAGCCACTTGGTAGCTAACACTGAAGCTTTCTTT.

The table lists this clonotype with a count of one. The chain carries TRBV19 and TRBJ1-1; D is unresolved. The germline V and J ends were trimmed by 3 bases and 4 bases, with 12 bases remaining between them. The CDR3 contains 14 residues. The V gene's germline CDR1 is LNHDA and CDR2 SQIVND (reference sequence). Here the CDR3 DNA reads TGTGCCAGTAGTATCCAGGACCTGGGCACTGAAGCTTTCTTT. Encoded protein: CASSIQDLGTEAFF.

This clonotype was counted at least ten times. CDR3 loop: CASSGGRVNTEAFF. CDR3 DNA sequence: TGTGCCAGCAGTGGTGGCAGGGTGAACACTGAAGCTTTCTTT. This sequence joins TRBV6-1 and TRBJ1-1, with D possibly TRBD1 on 5 matching bases. Per germline, CDR1 MNHNS and CDR2 SASEGT. The CDR3 is 14 amino acids. V lost 4 bases and J lost 0, with 9 bases in between.

This clonotype was recorded at least ten times. This rearrangement joins TRBV6-5 to TRBJ1-3; D is ambiguous. Germline assignment: CDR1 MNHEY and CDR2 SVGAGI. The V end was cut by 4 bases, the J end by 5 bases, with 12 bases between. This CDR3 region has 14 residues. The chain's CDR3 is CASSLFPGRNTIYF. In DNA form, the CDR3 reads TGTGCCAGCAGTTTGTTTCCTGGACGAAACACCATATATTTT.

In the case of this clonotype: A much larger clone is a single base away; this may be a read error. This sequence joins TRBV10-2 and TRBJ2-5; 13 bases map to TRBD2. This CDR3 contains 14 residues. Germline assignment: CDR1 WSHSY and CDR2 SAAADI. This CDR3 reads CASTRTSGGETKYF. In DNA, the CDR3 is TGCGCCAGCACTCGGACTAGCGGGGGAGAGACCAAGTACTTC.

The sample holds many counts of this clonotype. The V call is TRBV7-2, the J call TRBJ2-5, with D unresolved. Between the trimmed V and J ends, which lost 1 base and 4 bases, there was a span of 10 bases. The length of the CDR3 is 14 residues. CDR1 is SGHTA and CDR2 is FQGNSA in the germline V gene. The CDR3 nucleotides are TGTGCCAGCAGCTTAGTAACTCGAGGAGAGACCCAGTACTTC. Its protein product is CASSLVTRGETQYF.

This clonotype was counted ten times or more. The chain combines TRBV6-1 with TRBJ2-5; the match to TRBD1 covers 11 bases. The CDR3 extends over 16 amino acids. After removal of 5 bases from V and 5 bases from J, the junction contained 10 bases not matched to a gene. The germline V gene has CDR1 MNHNS and CDR2 SASEGT. CDR3 coding DNA: TGTGCCAGCAGTCCGCACCGGACAGGGGGCGGGGAGACCCAGTACTTC. Its translation is CASSPHRTGGGETQYF.

This clonotype was counted ten times or more. This chain joins TRBV25-1 and TRBJ2-4; no firm D call. Trimming removed 3 bases from V and 0 bases from J, with 15 bases in between. The CDR3 runs 17 residues. Per germline, CDR1 MGHDK and CDR2 SYGVNS. The CDR3 sequence: CASSDFIGLLAKNIQYF. DNA for the CDR3: TGTGCCAGCAGTGATTTCATAGGGTTACTAGCCAAAAACATTCAGTACTTC.

The sample holds many counts of this clonotype. The CDR3 nucleotides are TGCAGTGCTAGGCGAGGTACACCTAGAACACCCCTCCACTTT. The encoded protein is CSARRGTPRTPLHF. V gene TRBV20-1 combines with J gene TRBJ1-6; no reliable D call. V shed 3 bases and J shed 11 bases, with 17 bases lying between them. This CDR3 contains 14 residues. Looked up from germline, CDR1 is DFQATT and CDR2 is SNEGSKA (reference sequence).

The chain's CDR3 is CATSDPNTGELFF. DNA for the CDR3: TGTGCCACCAGTGATCCGAACACCGGGGAGCTGTTTTTT. The V and J genes are TRBV24-1 and TRBJ2-2; D ambiguous. CDR3 size: 13 residues. Germline V gene sequence: CDR1 KGHDR, CDR2 SFDVKD. Between the trimmed V and J ends, which lost 3 bases and 0 bases, there was a span of 1 base.

This clonotype was counted between two and nine times. J is TRBJ2-7 and V is TRBV3-1; D gene ambiguous. The CDR3 has 15 residues. Germline lookup yields CDR1 LGHDT and CDR2 YNNKEL (reference sequence). Trimming took off 4 bases at V and 2 bases at J, with 15 bases between the two ends. CDR3 amino acids: CASSLSHNLAYEQYF. The CDR3 coding sequence is TGTGCCAGCAGCCTATCTCATAACCTAGCCTACGAGCAGTACTTC.

The chain links TRBV7-9 to TRBJ2-5, with D possibly being TRBD1 (5 bases). CDR3 size: 15 residues. The germline V gene encodes CDR1 SEHNR and CDR2 FQNEAQ (reference sequence). V was shortened by 3 bases and J by 4 bases, with 15 bases between the two germline ends. The CDR3 bases are TGTGCCAGCAGCTTCGCAGGGCGTGGGATAGAGACCCAGTACTTC. Translation: CASSFAGRGIETQYF. Based on the CDR3 plus reference TRBV7-9 and TRBJ2-5, the full variable domain is DTGVSQNPRHKITKRGQNVTFRCDPISEHNRLYWYRQTLGQGPEFLTYFQNEAQLEKSRLLSDRFSAERPKGSFSTLEIQRTEQGDSAMYLCASSFAGRGIETQYFGPGTRLLVL.

In its sample, this clonotype was seen many times. This sequence joins TRBV7-2 and TRBJ1-2; 9 bases fit TRBD1. This CDR3 is built from 15 residues. With 5 bases clipped from V and 8 bases from J, the junction kept 12 bases outside the gene matches. Germline CDR1 and CDR2: SGHTA and FQGNSA. DNA for the CDR3: TGTGCCAGCAGCCAACCGGGACAGGGCCCCCGGGGCTACACCTTC. Protein product: CASSQPGQGPRGYTF.

This chain uses TRBV6-1 with TRBJ1-5, with a possible D match to TRBD1 (6 bases). V dropped 5 bases and J dropped 11 bases, with 22 bases sitting between them. Germline V CDR1 and CDR2: MNHNS, SASEGT. The CDR3 length is 15 residues. This chain's CDR3 is CASSQRHRVPSAQHF. The CDR3 DNA reads as TGTGCCAGCAGTCAACGCCACAGGGTGCCTTCGGCCCAGCATTTT.

This clonotype was detected many times. V is TRBV30 and J is TRBJ1-1; D is ambiguous. Trimming shortened V by 2 bases and J by 6 bases, and 4 bases separated the two germline ends. Germline-derived CDR1 and CDR2 are GTSNPN and SVGIG (reference sequence). This CDR3 contains 10 residues. The chain's CDR3 is CAWSQSEAFF. CDR3 nucleotide sequence: TGTGCCTGGAGTCAATCTGAAGCTTTCTTT.